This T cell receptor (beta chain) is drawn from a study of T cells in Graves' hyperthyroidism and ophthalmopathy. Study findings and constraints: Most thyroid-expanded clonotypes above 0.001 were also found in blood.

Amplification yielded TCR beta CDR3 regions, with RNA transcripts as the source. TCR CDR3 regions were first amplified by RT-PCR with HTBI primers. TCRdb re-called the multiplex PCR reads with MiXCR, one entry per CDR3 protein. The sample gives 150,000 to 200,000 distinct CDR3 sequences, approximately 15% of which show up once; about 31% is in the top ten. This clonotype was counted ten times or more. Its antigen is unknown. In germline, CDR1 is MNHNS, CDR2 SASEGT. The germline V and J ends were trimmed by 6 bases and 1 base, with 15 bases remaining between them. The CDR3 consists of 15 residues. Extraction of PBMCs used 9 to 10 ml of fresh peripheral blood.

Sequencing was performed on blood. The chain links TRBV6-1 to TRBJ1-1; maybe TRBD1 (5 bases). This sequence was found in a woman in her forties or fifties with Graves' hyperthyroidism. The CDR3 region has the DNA TGTGCCAGCAGCGGTGGGCACGGGGGGAACACTGAAGCTTTCTTT. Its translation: CASSGGHGGNTEAFF.